This T cell receptor beta chain is from a study of T cells in Graves' hyperthyroidism and ophthalmopathy. V gave up 5 bases and J gave up 5 bases; unmatched junction bases: 9. This CDR3 spans 15 amino acids. Per germline, CDR1 MDHEN and CDR2 SYDVKM. TCR beta CDR3 regions were amplified from RNA. With the HTBI primer set, the TCR CDR3 went through a first round of RT-PCR. MiXCR, applied by TCRdb to the multiplex PCR reads, yields one record per CDR3 protein. The table lists roughly 280,000 distinct CDR3 sequences, around 22% of them singletons. A few counts support this clonotype. Orbital computed tomography and thyroid ultrasound, together with serum TRAb and thyroxine and clinical symptoms, were used for diagnoses.

The chain uses TRBV28 and TRBJ2-3; 8 bases map to TRBD1. The specimen sequenced was blood. The TCR sequence derives from a man aged 25 to 40 with Graves' ophthalmopathy. The CDR3 region has the DNA TGTGCCAGCAGTCTCGGGACAGGCTCACGAGATACGCAGTATTTT. Its protein is CASSLGTGSRDTQYF.